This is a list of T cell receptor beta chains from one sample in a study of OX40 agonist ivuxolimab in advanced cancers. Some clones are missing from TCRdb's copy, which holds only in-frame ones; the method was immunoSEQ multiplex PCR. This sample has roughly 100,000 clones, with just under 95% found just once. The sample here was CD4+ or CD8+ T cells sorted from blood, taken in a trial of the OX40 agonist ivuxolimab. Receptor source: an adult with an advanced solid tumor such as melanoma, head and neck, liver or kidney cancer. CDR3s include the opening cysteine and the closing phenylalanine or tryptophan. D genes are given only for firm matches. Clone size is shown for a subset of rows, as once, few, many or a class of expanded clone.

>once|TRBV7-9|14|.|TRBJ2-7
TGTGCCAGCAGTTCCCAGCCGGGGGGCGACGAGCAGTACTTC
CASSSQPGGDEQYF
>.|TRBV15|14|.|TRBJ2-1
TGTGCCACCAGCAGAGACCTTGGCCTGAATGAGCAGTTCTTC
CATSRDLGLNEQFF
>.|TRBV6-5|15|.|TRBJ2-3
TGTGCCAGCACCCAACGAGGGGCCCCCACAGATACGCAGTATTTT
CASTQRGAPTDTQYF
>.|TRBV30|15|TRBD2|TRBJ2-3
TGTGCCACCGAGGGGACTAGCGGGAGTGTTTATACGCAGTATTTT
CATEGTSGSVYTQYF
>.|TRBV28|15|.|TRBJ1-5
TGTGCCAGCAGTTTATTCCCAACGTGGCATCAGCCCCAGCATTTT
CASSLFPTWHQPQHF
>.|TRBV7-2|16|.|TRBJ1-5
TGTGCCAGCAGCCTATTTAGTAGGGGAAGCAATCAGCCCCAGCATTTT
CASSLFSRGSNQPQHF
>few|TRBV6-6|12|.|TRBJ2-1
TGTGCCAGCAGTCCGGAGGGGAATGAGCAGTTCTTC
CASSPEGNEQFF
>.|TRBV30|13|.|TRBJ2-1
TGTGCCTGGAGTGTCTTAGTCTACAATGAGCAGTTCTTC
CAWSVLVYNEQFF
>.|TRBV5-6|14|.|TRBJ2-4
TGTGCCAGCAGCTCCCTGACAGGACAAAACATTCAGTACTTC
CASSSLTGQNIQYF
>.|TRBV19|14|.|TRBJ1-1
TGTGCCAGTAGTAGGTCCCCCAGTAGGACTGAAGCTTTCTTT
CASSRSPSRTEAFF
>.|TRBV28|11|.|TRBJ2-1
TGTGCCAGCAGTTTGTGGCATGAGCAGTTCTTC
CASSLWHEQFF
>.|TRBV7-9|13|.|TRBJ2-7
TGTGCCAGCAGCACCGGACGGTCCTACGAGCAGTACTTC
CASSTGRSYEQYF
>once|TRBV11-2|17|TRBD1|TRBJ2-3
TGTGCCAGCAGCCCGAGAGGGACAGGGTATATGCCAGATACGCAGTATTTT
CASSPRGTGYMPDTQYF
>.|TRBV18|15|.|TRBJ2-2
TGTGCCAGCTCACCCCCGGGACGTCGGAACGGGGAGCTGTTTTTT
CASSPPGRRNGELFF
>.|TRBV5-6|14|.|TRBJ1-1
TGTGCCAGCAGCACAGGACCCGAGGCCACTGAAGCTTTCTTT
CASSTGPEATEAFF
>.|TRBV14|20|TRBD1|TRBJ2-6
TGTGCCAGCAGCCAAGGACAGTACGGACAGGGGCTCTCTGGGGCCAACGTCCTGACTTTC
CASSQGQYGQGLSGANVLTF